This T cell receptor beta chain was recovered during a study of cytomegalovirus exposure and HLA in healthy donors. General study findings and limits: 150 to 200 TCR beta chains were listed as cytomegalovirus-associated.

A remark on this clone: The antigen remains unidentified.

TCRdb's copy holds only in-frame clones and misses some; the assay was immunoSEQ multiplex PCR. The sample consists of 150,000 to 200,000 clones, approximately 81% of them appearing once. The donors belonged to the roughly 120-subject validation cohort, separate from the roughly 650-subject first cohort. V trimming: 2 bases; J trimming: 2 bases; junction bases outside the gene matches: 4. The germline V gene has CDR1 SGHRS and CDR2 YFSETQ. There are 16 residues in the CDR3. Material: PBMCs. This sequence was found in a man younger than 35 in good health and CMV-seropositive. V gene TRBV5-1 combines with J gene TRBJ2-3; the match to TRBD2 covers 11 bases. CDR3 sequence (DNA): TGCGCCAGCAGCTTTGGGACTAGCGGTTACACAGATACGCAGTATTTT. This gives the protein CASSFGTSGYTDTQYF. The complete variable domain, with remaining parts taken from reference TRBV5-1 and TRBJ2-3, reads KAGVTQTPRYLIKTRGQQVTLSCSPISGHRSVSWYQQTPGQGLQFLFEYFSETQRNKGNFPGRFSGRQFSNSRSEMNVSTLELGDSALYLCASSFGTSGYTDTQYFGPGTRLTVL.